The 31 T cell receptor beta chains listed next were all sequenced from one sample in a study of T cell responses to AZD1222 COVID-19 vaccine. The protocol was immunoSEQ multiplex PCR, while the TCRdb copy is restricted to in-frame clones and leaves out a portion. The data hold around 130,000 clones, with 90% observed a single time. The specimen was peripheral blood, collected 28 days after the second dose of the MenACWY control vaccine. The receptors were sampled from an adult who received the MenACWY meningococcal vaccine as a control.

This chain links TRBV27 with TRBJ2-7; 11 bases are a match to TRBD2. This CDR3 has 14 amino acids. V gave up 6 bases and J gave up 4 bases; unmatched junction bases: 5. Germline V gives CDR1 MNHEY, CDR2 SMNVEV (reference sequence). For the CDR3, the DNA is TGTGCCAGCAGGGGGACTAGCGGAACTTACGAGCAGTACTTC. It codes for CASRGTSGTYEQYF.

The V call is TRBV27, the J call TRBJ1-1; D uncertain. The CDR3 consists of 12 residues. V gave up 4 bases and J gave up 3 bases, with 6 bases separating them. The V gene's germline CDR1 is MNHEY and CDR2 SMNVEV (reference sequence). The CDR3 spells CASSSRDTEAFF. The CDR3 DNA is TGTGCCAGCAGTTCAAGGGACACTGAAGCTTTCTTT.

The chain is built from TRBV4-2 and TRBJ2-3; 7 nucleotides line up with TRBD2. Germline V gives CDR1 LGHNA, CDR2 YNFKEQ. Unmatched junction bases numbered 12, after V lost 1 base and J lost 5 bases. The CDR3 has 17 residues. CDR3 DNA: TGTGCCAGCAGCCAAGGTGGCGGGGGAATATATGTAGATACGCAGTATTTT. Translating gives CASSQGGGGIYVDTQYF.

J is TRBJ1-1 and V is TRBV12-3 or TRBV12-4; D unclear. Deletions cut 3 bases from V and 1 base from J, with 6 bases between. CDR3 length: 13 amino acids. The CDR3 DNA reads TGTGCCAGCAGTTTTAAGCAGAACACTGAAGCTTTCTTT. This codes for CASSFKQNTEAFF.

The count of this clone is one. The chain has TRBV27 and TRBJ1-1, with TRBD1 matching 7 bases. Germline CDR1 MNHEY, CDR2 SMNVEV (reference sequence). The CDR3 length is 14 residues. The V gene end was trimmed by 5 bases and the J gene end by 6 bases; junction bases not matched to a gene: 9. The CDR3 reads CASSHLDRDPEAFF. DNA of the CDR3: TGTGCCAGCAGTCACCTCGACAGGGACCCTGAAGCTTTCTTT.

The CDR3 here is CASSEVGGGGQETQYF. CDR3 DNA: TGTGCCAGCAGTGAAGTGGGGGGAGGTGGTCAAGAGACCCAGTACTTC. This rearrangement joins TRBV6-1 to TRBJ2-5; TRBD2 might be the D (6 bases). Per the germline V gene, CDR1 is MNHNS and CDR2 is SASEGT. The length of the CDR3 is 16 residues. V gave up 1 base and J gave up 2 bases, with 14 bases separating them.

V is TRBV5-1 and J is TRBJ2-5; TRBD1 matches at 8 bases. This CDR3 has 15 residues. The V gene end was trimmed by 3 bases and the J gene end by 5 bases; junction bases not matched to a gene: 9. The germline gives CDR1 SGHRS, CDR2 YFSETQ. The CDR3 is CASSSESGGAETQYF. The DNA for the CDR3 is TGCGCCAGCAGCTCGGAATCAGGGGGCGCGGAGACCCAGTACTTC.

The rearrangement joins TRBV6-2 or TRBV6-3 to TRBJ2-7; 7 positions agree with TRBD1. There are 13 residues in the CDR3. Looked up from germline, CDR1 is MNHEY and CDR2 is SVGEGT. Losses at the gene ends were 5 bases for V and 6 bases for J; bases not matched to a gene: 7. CDR3: CASSTPGTVEQYV. In DNA form, the CDR3 reads TGTGCCAGCAGTACGCCCGGGACAGTCGAGCAGTACGTC.

This clone has more than one count but fewer than ten. V and J are TRBV7-9 and TRBJ1-5; no clear D gene. This CDR3 spans 15 amino acids. Trimming took 2 bases from V and 7 from J, leaving 15 bases between them. Germline CDR1 SEHNR, CDR2 FQNEAQ (reference sequence). CDR3 region: CASSLTRETGQPQHF. The CDR3 nucleotides read TGTGCCAGCAGCTTAACTCGGGAAACGGGACAGCCCCAGCATTTT.

The chain combines TRBV28 with TRBJ1-6; no clear D gene. V was cut by 7 bases and J by 4 bases, with 8 bases left in between. The CDR3 consists of 13 residues. From germline, CDR1 is MDHEN and CDR2 SYDVKM. The CDR3 bases are TGTGCCAGCATCAAGGGTTATAATTCACCCCTCCACTTT. It yields the protein CASIKGYNSPLHF.

This chain uses TRBV6-5 with TRBJ1-1, with D perhaps TRBD1 (6 bases). V was trimmed by 7 bases and J by 2 bases, leaving 17 bases between them. Germline V gene lookup returns CDR1 MNHEY and CDR2 SVGAGI. The CDR3 contains 15 residues. The CDR3 bases are TGTGCCAGCACCGGGGGGCTCCATTTTAACACTGAAGCTTTCTTT. This gives the protein CASTGGLHFNTEAFF.

The chain links TRBV6-1 to TRBJ2-7; D not resolved. There are 14 residues in the CDR3. CDR1 is MNHNS and CDR2 is SASEGT in the germline V gene. The V gene lost 3 bases and the J gene lost 4 bases, with 13 bases spanning the gap. CDR3 sequence reads: CASSDPVFGYEQYV. CDR3 DNA: TGTGCCAGCAGTGACCCAGTTTTCGGGTACGAGCAGTACGTC.

The V and J genes are TRBV4-1 and TRBJ2-7; D is unresolved. The germline CDR1 and CDR2 sequences are MGHRA and YSYEKL. This CDR3 contains 15 residues. V was shortened by 1 base and J by 3 bases, with 13 bases between the two germline ends. The DNA of the CDR3 is TGCGCCAGCAGCCAAGTCGTGGGTCCCAGCTACGAGCAGTACGTC. This encodes CASSQVVGPSYEQYV.

The chain combines TRBV7-9 with TRBJ1-2; maybe TRBD1 (6 bases). Trimming pared 1 base from V and 4 bases from J, leaving 10 bases between. Germline CDR1 reads SEHNR; CDR2 reads FQNEAQ (reference sequence). The CDR3 totals 14 residues. This CDR3 reads CASSLVGAFYGYTF. In DNA, the CDR3 is TGTGCCAGCAGCTTAGTGGGGGCCTTCTATGGCTACACCTTC.

The genes are TRBV10-2 and TRBJ2-5; 9 nucleotides agree with TRBD2. Trimming cost V 6 bases and J 3 bases; bases outside gene matches: 2. The CDR3 loop spans 13 amino acids. CDR1 and CDR2 from the germline V gene are WSHSY and SAAADI. CDR3: CASSGTSKETQYF. CDR3 DNA: TGCGCCAGCAGCGGGACTAGCAAAGAGACCCAGTACTTC.

The chain links TRBV28 to TRBJ2-7; D is perhaps TRBD1 (6 bases). The CDR3 extends over 12 amino acids. Trimming left V 7 bases short and J 1 base short, with 8 bases between. The germline gives CDR1 MDHEN, CDR2 SYDVKM. The CDR3 here is CASTQGSYEQYF. Here the CDR3 DNA reads TGTGCCAGCACCCAGGGGTCCTACGAGCAGTACTTC.

This chain connects TRBV28 to TRBJ1-5; 7 positions agree with TRBD1. This CDR3 contains 14 residues. V dropped 3 bases and J dropped 6; count of bases not matched to a gene: 5. Germline CDR1 is MDHEN and CDR2 is SYDVKM. For the CDR3, the DNA is TGTGCCAGCAGTTTCAGGGGGATGAGTCAGCCCCAGCATTTT. It specifies CASSFRGMSQPQHF.

This chain joins TRBV27 and TRBJ2-1; 9 bases align to TRBD1. The CDR3 runs 15 residues. The germline V gene encodes CDR1 MNHEY and CDR2 SMNVEV (reference sequence). Trimming took 4 bases from V and 3 from J; bases not matched to a gene: 4. The DNA of the CDR3 is TGTGCCAGCAGTTCCGGGACAGGGAACTACAATGAGCAGTTCTTC. This codes for CASSSGTGNYNEQFF.

Remarks on this clone: This is likely a read error, given that the CDR3 carries no conserved phenylalanine or tryptophan at its end. The DNA is left out, because the CDR3 cannot be placed on it with certainty; the CDR3 is given as TCRdb lists it. This sequence joins TRBV12-1 and TRBJ1-5; TRBD1 is taken as the D call from the table, unchecked against the DNA. TRBV12-1 is designated a pseudogene. From its first to its last residue, the CDR3 has 15 amino acids. CDR3 protein: CASSFLINTGGKGLL.

The chain links TRBV27 to TRBJ2-7; D possibly matches TRBD1 or TRBD2 (5 bases each). Germline V lookup: CDR1 MNHEY, CDR2 SMNVEV (reference sequence). This CDR3 region has 15 residues. Trimming left V 6 bases short and J 2 bases short, with 17 bases between. CDR3 sequence (DNA): TGTGCCAGCAGATCCGAGGGGTCCGGGACCTACGAGCAGTACGTC. Its translation is CASRSEGSGTYEQYV.

The CDR3 DNA reads TGTGCCAGCTCGGGGGACAGGAAGAACACCGGGGAGCTGTTTTTT. This codes for CASSGDRKNTGELFF. The chain links TRBV18 to TRBJ2-2; 8 bases line up with TRBD1. This CDR3 has 15 amino acids. V shed 6 bases, J shed 1 base, and the junction held 4 bases outside the gene matches. CDR1 and CDR2 from the germline V gene are KGHSH and LQKENI.

V is TRBV19 and J is TRBJ1-2; D unresolved. Per the germline V gene, CDR1 is LNHDA and CDR2 is SQIVND (reference sequence). Trimming stripped 5 bases from V and 4 bases from J, with 11 bases between. The CDR3 is 13 amino acids. The DNA of the CDR3 is TGTGCCAGTAGTCTAGGATCGGTCTATGGCTACACCTTC. This translates into CASSLGSVYGYTF.

This clone was seen just once. The chain carries TRBV5-4 and TRBJ2-1; D not certain. There are 14 residues in the CDR3. CDR1 is SGHNT and CDR2 is YYREEE in the germline V gene (reference sequence). The V end lost 3 bases, the J end lost 5 bases, and 12 bases lay between the germline ends. The CDR3 region has the DNA TGTGCCAGCAGCTCTCTCTACTTAGACAATGAGCAGTTCTTC. Translation gives CASSSLYLDNEQFF.

The chain couples TRBV7-2 to TRBJ1-3; the D is unclear. The CDR3 is 15 amino acids. V lost 4 bases, J lost 2 bases, and 12 bases lay in between. Germline V CDR1 and CDR2: SGHTA, FQGNSA. The chain's CDR3 is CASSSRLWAGNTIYF. CDR3 DNA: TGTGCCAGCAGCTCCAGGCTGTGGGCTGGAAACACCATATATTTT.

This clone was counted once. The V gene is TRBV7-9, the J gene TRBJ1-4; D unresolved. The CDR3 covers 12 residues. Germline CDR1 reads SEHNR; CDR2 reads FQNEAQ (reference sequence). V lost 6 bases and J lost 5, with 7 bases in between. This CDR3 reads CASRAGNEKLFF. CDR3 DNA: TGTGCCAGCAGGGCAGGAAATGAAAAACTGTTTTTT.

The chain employs TRBV7-8 and TRBJ2-5; either TRBD1 or TRBD2 may supply D (6 bases each). There are 14 residues in the CDR3. Deletions cut 10 bases from V and 2 bases from J, with 17 bases between. CDR1 and CDR2 from the germline V gene are SGHVS and FQNEAQ. CDR3 in amino acids: CAITPGGPQETQYF. Written as DNA, the CDR3 is TGTGCCATTACCCCCGGGGGCCCGCAAGAGACCCAGTACTTC. Filled out from reference TRBV7-8 and TRBJ2-5, the complete variable domain reads GAGVSQSPRYKVAKRGQDVALRCDPISGHVSLFWYQQALGQGPEFLTYFQNEAQLDKSGLPSDRFFAERPEGSVSTLKIQRTQQEDSAVYLCAITPGGPQETQYFGPGTRLLVL.

This chain connects TRBV19 to TRBJ2-7; 7 bases are shared with TRBD1. This CDR3 is 15 amino acids long. Trimming at V came to 5 bases and at J to 7 bases, leaving 14 bases not matched to a gene. Germline V gene sequence: CDR1 LNHDA, CDR2 SQIVND (reference sequence). This CDR3 reads CASSWTGQQIGEQYF. DNA for the CDR3: TGTGCCAGTAGTTGGACGGGACAGCAGATAGGGGAGCAGTACTTC.

The rearrangement links TRBV4-1 to TRBJ2-1; no clear D gene. Trimming took 4 bases from V and 6 from J, leaving 10 bases between them. The CDR3 has 13 residues. Looked up from germline, CDR1 is MGHRA and CDR2 is YSYEKL. In DNA, the CDR3 is TGCGCCAGCAGCCCGACTCTACTCAATGAGCAGTTCTTC. Protein sequence: CASSPTLLNEQFF.

This clone was seen a handful of times. This sequence joins TRBV7-9 and TRBJ1-3, with D possibly matching TRBD1 (5 bases). The CDR3 loop spans 14 amino acids. Trimming removed 4 bases at V and 1 base at J, with 8 bases between. From germline, CDR1 is SEHNR and CDR2 FQNEAQ (reference sequence). DNA for the CDR3: TGTGCCAGCAGCTGGGGCCCTTCTGGAAACACCATATATTTT. It translates to CASSWGPSGNTIYF.

The J gene is TRBJ2-5, the V gene TRBV7-9; no clear D gene. The CDR3 is 13 residues long. CDR1 SEHNR and CDR2 FQNEAQ come from the germline V gene (reference sequence). V was shortened by 2 bases and J by 1 base, with 5 bases between the two germline ends. The CDR3 DNA is TGTGCCAGCAGCTTACCAGCCCAAGAGACCCAGTACTTC. This sequence encodes CASSLPAQETQYF.

The chain recombines TRBV10-1 with TRBJ2-5; D might be TRBD1 or TRBD2, each matching 7 bases. The CDR3 totals 16 residues. V lost 4 bases and J 2 bases, leaving 17 bases between the germline ends. The V gene's germline CDR1 is WNHNN and CDR2 SYGVQD (reference sequence). The CDR3 DNA sequence: TGCGCCAGCAGTGGCGGGGGACAGTTCCTTCAAGAGACCCAGTACTTC. This encodes CASSGGGQFLQETQYF.